The TCR beta chain described here comes from a study of blood T cells in healthy people across ages. Study-wide findings and caveats: Age advanced and TCR beta diversity per million T cells fell, roughly linearly. Aged donors had fewer naive CD4+ cells and lower diversity than long-lived donors.

Comment on this clonotype: Its antigen remains unknown.

PCR was performed a second time for about 6 to 12 cycles using a sample-barcoded 5' primer and a J-beta primer mix. One entry per CDR3 protein results from TCRdb running MiXCR on the 5' RACE reads. The table lists about 810,000 distinct CDR3 sequences, under 40% of them singletons. CDR1 is SGHTA and CDR2 is FQGNSA in the germline V gene. V lost 5 bases and J lost 4, with 11 bases in between. This CDR3 region has 13 residues. The sequence was collected from a man between 18 and 29 years old in good health. The V and J genes are TRBV7-2 and TRBJ2-5; D gene ambiguous. The sample consisted of blood. CDR3 sequence (DNA): TGTGCCAGCAGCCCGACGACCGGAGAGACCCAGTACTTC. This codes for CASSPTTGETQYF.